This TCR beta chain appears in the sequencing data of a study of blood T cell repertoires in COVID-19 (dated by TCRdb to the early 2020s). Describing the broader study: The collaborator samples originated in the United States, Italy and Spain and spanned the acute and convalescent phases of COVID-19. The material from the prospective study consisted of cDNA or gDNA derived from T cells, B-cell-depleted T cells, or PBMCs. The dataset comprised deeply sampled blood TCRbeta repertoires from subjects exposed to, actively infected with, or recovered from COVID-19. The samples were drawn from two sources: the first 160 participants of the ongoing ImmuneRACE study, and 1,254 subjects contributed by 6 global collaborators. Nearly every sample came with metadata listing a de-identified subject ID, COVID-19 status, age in years and sex. HLA class I and class II types, where available, came from metadata supplied by the sample provider rather than from assay-based typing. The repertoires were made available in a free public database intended to serve as a resource for research on the immune response to SARS-CoV-2.

Trimming costs V 0 bases and J 6 bases, and their ends lie 15 bases apart. The germline V gene (reference sequence) yields SGHKS for CDR1 and YYEKEE for CDR2. The CDR3 runs 15 amino acids, cysteine and phenylalanine included. Of the read, only the CDR3 DNA is kept; its 45 bases are in frame from base 1. Study-wide conclusions, independent of this receptor: How much clinical and demographic metadata was included differed by source and by participant, and the metadata was provided uncurated.

On this clone itself: No cognate antigen has been identified for it. No base-level quality is on record; no much larger clone is a single base apart.

TCRbeta CDR3 regions were amplified from genomic DNA by means of the immunoSEQ Assay, a bias-controlled multiplex PCR. As for the authors' bioinformatics: The number of nucleated cells in each sample was estimated from the amplification of reference gene primers within the assay. To quantify the absolute abundance of each unique TCRbeta CDR3 rearrangement, sequence reads were collapsed and filtered. For each sample, productive Simpson clonality was calculated as the square root of Simpson's diversity index over productive rearrangements. The clones in this table, taken by TCRdb from immuneACCESS, are in-frame only. Not every clone is retained; where verified, under half of the shortfall comes from an unresolved V gene, and the cause of the rest is unknown. The V and J calls and the clone size are those of that table, but D and trimming were determined from the DNA. The sample table records hundreds of thousands of clones; about 90% of these occur just once. Of the sample, approximately 0.3% is held by the ten largest clones.

The collaborating institutions used their own protocols to collect whole blood in K2EDTA tubes. Collaborator samples were shipped for TCRbeta analysis as frozen whole blood, isolated PBMCs, or DNA extracted from either sample type. The sequence was obtained from a woman aged 18-35 years with acute or convalescent COVID-19. The chain was built from TRBV5-5 and TRBJ1-2, with an unclear D gene assignment. Sequencing was performed on peripheral blood. The CDR3 corresponds to CASSLAGTPWDGYTF. The bases read TGTGCCAGCAGCTTGGCAGGCACCCCTTGGGATGGCTACACCTTC. The reference TRBV5-5 and TRBJ1-2 proteins fill in what lies around the CDR3, so the full variable domain reads DAGVTQSPTHLIKTRGQQVTLRCSPISGHKSVSWYQQVLGQGPQFIFQYYEKEERGRGNFPDRFSARQFPNYSSELNVNALLLGDSALYLCASSLAGTPWDGYTFGSGTRLTVV.